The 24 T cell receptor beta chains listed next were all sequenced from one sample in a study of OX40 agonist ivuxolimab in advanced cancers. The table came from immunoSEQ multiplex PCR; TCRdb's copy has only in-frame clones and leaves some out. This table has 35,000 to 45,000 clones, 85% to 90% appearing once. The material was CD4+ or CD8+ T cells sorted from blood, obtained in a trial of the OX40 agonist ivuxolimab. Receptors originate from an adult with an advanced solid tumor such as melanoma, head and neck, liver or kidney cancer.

The CDR3, as DNA: TGTGCCAGCAGTGACCCGGGGGGAGGCGGGGAGGCCCAGTACTTC. Translated, it gives CASSDPGGGGEAQYF. V is TRBV2 and J is TRBJ2-5, with 7 bases lining up with TRBD2. Looked up from germline, CDR1 is SNHLY and CDR2 is FYNNEI. The CDR3 runs to 15 residues. After removal of 3 bases from V and 9 bases from J, the junction contained 13 bases not matched to a gene. The variable domain in full, with the rest retrieved from reference TRBV2 and TRBJ2-5, is EPEVTQTPSHQVTQMGQEVILRCVPISNHLYFYWYRQILGQKVEFLVSFYNNEISEKSEIFDDQFSVERPDGSNFTLKIRSTKLEDSAMYFCASSDPGGGGEAQYFGPGTRLLVL.

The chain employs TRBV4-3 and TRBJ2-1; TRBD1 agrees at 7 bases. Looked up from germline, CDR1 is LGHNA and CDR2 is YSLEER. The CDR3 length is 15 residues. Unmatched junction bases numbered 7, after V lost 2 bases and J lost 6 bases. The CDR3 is CASSQSTGFSNEQFF. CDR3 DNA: TGCGCCAGCAGCCAATCGACAGGGTTTTCCAATGAGCAGTTCTTC.

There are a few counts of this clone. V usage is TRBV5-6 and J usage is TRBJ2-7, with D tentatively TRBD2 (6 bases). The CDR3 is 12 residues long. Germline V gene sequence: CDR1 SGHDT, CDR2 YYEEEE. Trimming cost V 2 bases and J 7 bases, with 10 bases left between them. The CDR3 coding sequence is TGTGCCAGCAGCTTAGAAGGGAGGGAGCAGTACTTC. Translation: CASSLEGREQYF.

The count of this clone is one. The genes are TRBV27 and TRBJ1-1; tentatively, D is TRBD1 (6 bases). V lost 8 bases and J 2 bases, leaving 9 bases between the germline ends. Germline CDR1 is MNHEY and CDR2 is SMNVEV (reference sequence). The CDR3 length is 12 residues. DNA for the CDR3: TGTGCCAGCTTACAGGGAAACACTGAAGCTTTCTTT. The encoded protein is CASLQGNTEAFF.

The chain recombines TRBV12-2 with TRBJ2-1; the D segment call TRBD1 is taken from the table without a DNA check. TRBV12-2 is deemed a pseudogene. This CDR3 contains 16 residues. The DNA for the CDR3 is TGTGCAAGTCGCGCGCCGACAGTGAGCTCCTACAATGAGCAGTTCTTC. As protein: CASRAPTVSSYNEQFF.

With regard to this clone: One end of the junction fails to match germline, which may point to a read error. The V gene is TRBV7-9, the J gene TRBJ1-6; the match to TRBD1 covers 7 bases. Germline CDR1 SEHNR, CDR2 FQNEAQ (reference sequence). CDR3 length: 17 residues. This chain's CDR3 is CASSQDFRTGYNSPLHF. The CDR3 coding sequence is TGCGCCAGCAGCCAAGATTTCCGGACAGGCTATAATTCACCCCTCCACTTT.

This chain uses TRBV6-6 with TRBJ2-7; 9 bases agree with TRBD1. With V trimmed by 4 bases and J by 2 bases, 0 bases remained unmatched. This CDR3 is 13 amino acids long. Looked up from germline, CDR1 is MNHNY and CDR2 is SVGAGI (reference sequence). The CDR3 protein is CASSWTGAYEQYV. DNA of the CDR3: TGTGCCAGCAGTTGGACAGGGGCCTACGAGCAGTACGTC.

CDR3 residues: CASSRSQGLYF. CDR3 DNA: TGTGCCAGCAGTCGGTCCCAGGGGTTGTATTTT. This chain links TRBV27 with TRBJ2-3, with a possible D match to TRBD1 (6 bases). From germline, CDR1 is MNHEY and CDR2 SMNVEV (reference sequence). The CDR3 extends over 11 amino acids. Deletions cut 5 bases from V and 14 bases from J, with 14 bases between.

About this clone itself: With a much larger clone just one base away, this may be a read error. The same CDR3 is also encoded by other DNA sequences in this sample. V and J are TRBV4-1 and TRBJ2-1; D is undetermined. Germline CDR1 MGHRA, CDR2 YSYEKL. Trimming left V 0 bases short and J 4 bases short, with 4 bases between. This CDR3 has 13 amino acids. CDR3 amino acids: CASSQDPYNEQFF. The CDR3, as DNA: TGCGCCAGCAGCCAAGATCCTTACAATGAGCAGTTCTTC.

CDR3 in amino acids: CARSSDRVDTGELFF. DNA for the CDR3: TGTGCCAGAAGCTCGGACAGGGTGGACACCGGGGAGCTGTTTTTT. The rearrangement joins TRBV5-3 to TRBJ2-2; TRBD1 agrees at 8 bases. TRBV5-3 belongs to the ORF category, with a function that is uncertain. CDR3 length equals 15 residues. The V segment lost 3 bases and the J segment 3 bases; nucleotides outside the gene matches: 4.

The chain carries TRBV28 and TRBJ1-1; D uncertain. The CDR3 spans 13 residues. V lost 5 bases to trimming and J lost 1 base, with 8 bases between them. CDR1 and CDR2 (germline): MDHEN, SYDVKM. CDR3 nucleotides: TGTGCCAGCAGTCCCGCAGAGAACACTGAAGCTTTCTTT. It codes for CASSPAENTEAFF.

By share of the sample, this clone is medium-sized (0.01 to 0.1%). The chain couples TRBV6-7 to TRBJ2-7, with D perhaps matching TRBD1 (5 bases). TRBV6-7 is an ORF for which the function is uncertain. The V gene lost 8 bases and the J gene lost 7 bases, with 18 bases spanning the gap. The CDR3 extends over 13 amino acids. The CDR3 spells CASGAGPLEEQYF. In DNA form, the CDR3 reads TGTGCCAGCGGGGCAGGGCCCTTGGAGGAGCAGTACTTC.

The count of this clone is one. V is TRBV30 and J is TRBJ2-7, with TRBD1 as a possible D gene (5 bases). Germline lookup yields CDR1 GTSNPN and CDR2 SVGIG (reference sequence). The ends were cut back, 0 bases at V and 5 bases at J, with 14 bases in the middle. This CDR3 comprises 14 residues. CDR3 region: CAWSVGAGHNEQYF. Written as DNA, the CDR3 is TGTGCCTGGAGTGTAGGAGCAGGGCACAACGAGCAGTACTTC.

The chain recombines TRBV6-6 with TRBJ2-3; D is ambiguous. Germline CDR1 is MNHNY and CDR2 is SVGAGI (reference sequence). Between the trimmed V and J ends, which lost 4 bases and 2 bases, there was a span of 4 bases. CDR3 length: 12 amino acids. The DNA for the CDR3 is TGTGCCAGCAGTTCCAACACAGATACGCAGTATTTT. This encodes CASSSNTDTQYF.

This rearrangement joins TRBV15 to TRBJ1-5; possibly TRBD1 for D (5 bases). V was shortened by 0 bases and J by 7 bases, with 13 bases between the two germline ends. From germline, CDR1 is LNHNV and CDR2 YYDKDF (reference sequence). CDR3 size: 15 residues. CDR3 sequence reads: CATSRDLGVGQPQHF. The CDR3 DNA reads TGTGCCACCAGCAGAGATTTGGGGGTAGGGCAGCCCCAGCATTTT.

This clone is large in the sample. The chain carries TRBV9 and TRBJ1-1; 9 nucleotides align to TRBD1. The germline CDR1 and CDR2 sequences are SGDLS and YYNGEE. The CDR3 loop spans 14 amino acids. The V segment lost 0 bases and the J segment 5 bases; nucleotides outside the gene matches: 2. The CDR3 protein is CASSVVGTGTEAFF. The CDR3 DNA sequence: TGTGCCAGCAGCGTAGTTGGGACAGGGACTGAAGCTTTCTTT.

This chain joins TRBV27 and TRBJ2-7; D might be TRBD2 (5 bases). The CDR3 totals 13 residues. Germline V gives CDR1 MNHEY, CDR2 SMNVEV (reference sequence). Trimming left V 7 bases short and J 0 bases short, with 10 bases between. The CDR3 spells CASIGVNSYEQYF. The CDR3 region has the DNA TGTGCCAGCATCGGGGTTAACTCCTACGAGCAGTACTTC.

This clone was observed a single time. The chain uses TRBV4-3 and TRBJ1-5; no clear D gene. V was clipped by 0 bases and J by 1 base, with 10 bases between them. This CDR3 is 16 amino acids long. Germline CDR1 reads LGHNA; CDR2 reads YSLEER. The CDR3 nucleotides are TGCGCCAGCAGCCAAGATCCTGAGATGAGCAATCAGCCCCAGCATTTT. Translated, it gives CASSQDPEMSNQPQHF.

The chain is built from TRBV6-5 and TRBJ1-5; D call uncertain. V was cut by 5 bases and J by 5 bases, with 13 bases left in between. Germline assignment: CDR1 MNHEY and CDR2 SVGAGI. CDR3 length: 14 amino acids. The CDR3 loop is CASSQAFQHQPQHF. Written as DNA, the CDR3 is TGTGCCAGCAGTCAGGCTTTCCAGCATCAGCCCCAGCATTTT.

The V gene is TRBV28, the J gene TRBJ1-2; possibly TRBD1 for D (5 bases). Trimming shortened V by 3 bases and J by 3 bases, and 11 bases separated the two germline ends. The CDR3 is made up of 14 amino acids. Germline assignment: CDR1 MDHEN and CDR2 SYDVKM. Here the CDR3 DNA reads TGTGCCAGCAGTTTGTCGGGGACCTACTATGGCTACACCTTC. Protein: CASSLSGTYYGYTF.

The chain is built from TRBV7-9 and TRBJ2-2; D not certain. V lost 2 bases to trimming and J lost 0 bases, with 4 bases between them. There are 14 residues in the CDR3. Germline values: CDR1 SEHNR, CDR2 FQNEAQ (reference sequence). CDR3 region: CASSLTSNTGELFF. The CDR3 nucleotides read TGTGCCAGCAGCTTAACATCGAACACCGGGGAGCTGTTTTTT.

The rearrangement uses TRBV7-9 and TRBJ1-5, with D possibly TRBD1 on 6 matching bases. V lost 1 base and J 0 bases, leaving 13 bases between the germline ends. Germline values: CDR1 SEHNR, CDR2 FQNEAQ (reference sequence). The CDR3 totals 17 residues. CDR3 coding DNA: TGTGCCAGCAGCTTAGATAGGACAGCCTATAGCAATCAGCCCCAGCATTTT. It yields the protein CASSLDRTAYSNQPQHF.

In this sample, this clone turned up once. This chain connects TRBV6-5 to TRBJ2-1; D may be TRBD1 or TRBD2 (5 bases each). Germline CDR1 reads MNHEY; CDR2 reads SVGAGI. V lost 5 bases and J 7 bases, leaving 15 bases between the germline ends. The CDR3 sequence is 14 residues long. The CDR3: CASSSWIGGNEQFF. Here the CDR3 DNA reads TGTGCCAGCAGTAGTTGGATTGGGGGAAATGAGCAGTTCTTC.

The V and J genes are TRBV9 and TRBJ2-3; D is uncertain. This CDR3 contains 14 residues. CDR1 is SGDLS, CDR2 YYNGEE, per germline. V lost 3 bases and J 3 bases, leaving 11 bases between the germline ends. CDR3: CASSGSPPTDTQYF. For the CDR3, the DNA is TGTGCCAGCAGCGGCTCGCCCCCAACAGATACGCAGTATTTT.